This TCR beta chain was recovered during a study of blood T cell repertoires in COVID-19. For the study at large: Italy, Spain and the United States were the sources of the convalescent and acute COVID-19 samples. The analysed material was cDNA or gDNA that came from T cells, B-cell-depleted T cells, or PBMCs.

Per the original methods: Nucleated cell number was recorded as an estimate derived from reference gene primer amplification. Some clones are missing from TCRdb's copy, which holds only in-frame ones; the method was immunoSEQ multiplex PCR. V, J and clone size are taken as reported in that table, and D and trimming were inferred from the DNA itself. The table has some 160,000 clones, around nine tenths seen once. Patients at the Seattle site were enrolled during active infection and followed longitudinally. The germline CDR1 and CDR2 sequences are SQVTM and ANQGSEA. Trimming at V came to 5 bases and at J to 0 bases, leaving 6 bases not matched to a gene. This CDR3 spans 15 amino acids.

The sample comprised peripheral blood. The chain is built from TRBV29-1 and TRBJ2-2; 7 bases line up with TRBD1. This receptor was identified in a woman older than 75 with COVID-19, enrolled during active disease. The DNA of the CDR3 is TGCAGCGTTAGTGCCGGGACAGCGAACACCGGGGAGCTGTTTTTT. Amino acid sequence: CSVSAGTANTGELFF.